This is a list of T cell receptor beta chains from one sample in a study of PD-L1 blockade in urothelial cancer. Produced via immunoSEQ multiplex PCR; TCRdb's table is partial and in-frame only. The sample lists 17,000 or so clones, approximately 86% occurring once. The sequencing used PBMCs, collected around atezolizumab (anti-PD-L1) treatment. The receptors come from a man aged 50-60 years with urothelial cancer. Each CDR3 is given with its conserved first and last residue. D genes are given only for firm matches. Clone sizes are given selectively: once, few, many, or a class where the clone is expanded.

v_call: TRBV2; j_call: TRBJ1-5; d_call: TRBD1; clone_size: -; cdr3_nt: TGTGCCAGCCACGATGGACAGGGGGCTCGGAGTCAGCCCCAGCATTTT; cdr3_aa: CASHDGQGARSQPQHF
v_call: TRBV30; j_call: TRBJ1-5; d_call: -; clone_size: -; cdr3_nt: TGTGCCTTGGGGGGGGCTTCAAACCAGCCCCAGCATTTT; cdr3_aa: CALGGASNQPQHF
v_call: TRBV30; j_call: TRBJ2-7; d_call: -; clone_size: once; cdr3_nt: TGTGCCTGGAGTGTGGGGCAGGGAAATTACGAGCAGTACTTC; cdr3_aa: CAWSVGQGNYEQYF
v_call: TRBV10-3; j_call: TRBJ2-3; d_call: TRBD2; clone_size: -; cdr3_nt: TGTGCCATCGGGGTAGCGGGGGGAAGCACAGATACGCAGTATTTT; cdr3_aa: CAIGVAGGSTDTQYF
v_call: TRBV7-8; j_call: TRBJ2-2; d_call: TRBD1; clone_size: -; cdr3_nt: TGTGCCAGCAGCCGATCCCCCGGGACAGGGGGGTCCGGGGAGCTGTTTTTT; cdr3_aa: CASSRSPGTGGSGELFF
v_call: TRBV28; j_call: TRBJ2-7; d_call: -; clone_size: -; cdr3_nt: TGTGCCAGCAGTTTGCAGCGGGTTACCTACGAGCAGTACTTC; cdr3_aa: CASSLQRVTYEQYF
v_call: TRBV28; j_call: TRBJ2-3; d_call: TRBD2; clone_size: -; cdr3_nt: TGTGCCAGCAGTTTGTCTAGCGGACCCACAGATACGCAGTATTTT; cdr3_aa: CASSLSSGPTDTQYF
v_call: TRBV5-1; j_call: TRBJ2-3; d_call: -; clone_size: few; cdr3_nt: TGCGCCAGCAGCTTGGGACAGGTCACAGATACGCAGTATTTT; cdr3_aa: CASSLGQVTDTQYF
v_call: TRBV7-8; j_call: TRBJ2-3; d_call: -; clone_size: -; cdr3_nt: TGTGCCAGCAGCCTCGGCGGGGAGAGGCCGCAGTATTTT; cdr3_aa: CASSLGGERPQYF
v_call: TRBV7-8; j_call: TRBJ2-7; d_call: TRBD2; clone_size: -; cdr3_nt: TGTGCCAGCGGGGCTAGCGGGAGTTACTACGAGCAGTACTTC; cdr3_aa: CASGASGSYYEQYF
v_call: TRBV28; j_call: TRBJ2-2; d_call: TRBD1; clone_size: -; cdr3_nt: TGTGCCAGCAGTATATCCGGGACAGGGGTAATTTCCGGGGAGCTGTTTTTT; cdr3_aa: CASSISGTGVISGELFF
v_call: TRBV10-3; j_call: TRBJ1-3; d_call: TRBD1; clone_size: -; cdr3_nt: TGTGCCATCAGTGGGACAGGGCCCCGAAACACCATATATTTT; cdr3_aa: CAISGTGPRNTIYF
v_call: TRBV5-1; j_call: TRBJ2-2; d_call: -; clone_size: -; cdr3_nt: TGCGCCAGCAGCTTGGTCACCGAAACACTTAGCGTTATGAACACCGGGGAGCTGTTTTTT; cdr3_aa: CASSLVTETLSVMNTGELFF
v_call: TRBV5-1; j_call: TRBJ2-1; d_call: -; clone_size: -; cdr3_nt: TGCGCCAGCAGCTTAAGCAGGGACACCTACAATGAGCAGTTCTTC; cdr3_aa: CASSLSRDTYNEQFF
v_call: TRBV7-9; j_call: TRBJ1-1; d_call: TRBD1; clone_size: -; cdr3_nt: TGTGCCAGCAGCTGGGAGACAGGGGGGAACACTGAAGCTTTCTTT; cdr3_aa: CASSWETGGNTEAFF
v_call: TRBV28; j_call: TRBJ1-4; d_call: TRBD1; clone_size: -; cdr3_nt: TGTGCCAGCAAAACACCCCAGGGGGCTGGTGAAAAACTGTTTTTT; cdr3_aa: CASKTPQGAGEKLFF
v_call: TRBV27; j_call: TRBJ2-7; d_call: -; clone_size: once; cdr3_nt: TGTGCCAGCAGTTTACGCGCGGTTAGCTCCTACGAGCAGTACTTC; cdr3_aa: CASSLRAVSSYEQYF
v_call: TRBV27; j_call: TRBJ2-5; d_call: TRBD2; clone_size: -; cdr3_nt: TGTGCCAGCATTTTACCCCGGACTAGGGGAACCCAGTACTTC; cdr3_aa: CASILPRTRGTQYF
v_call: TRBV7-3; j_call: TRBJ2-3; d_call: TRBD2; clone_size: once; cdr3_nt: TGTGCCAGCAGCCCCCAGCGGGGGGGCCAAGGAGATACGCAGTATTTT; cdr3_aa: CASSPQRGGQGDTQYF
v_call: TRBV27; j_call: TRBJ2-3; d_call: -; clone_size: -; cdr3_nt: TGTGCCAGCAGTTCCCCACAGGGTACATTCACATATACGCAGTATTTT; cdr3_aa: CASSSPQGTFTYTQYF
v_call: TRBV12-5; j_call: TRBJ1-4; d_call: TRBD1; clone_size: -; cdr3_nt: TGTGCTAGTGGTTTGGAACAGGGGTCTTATGAAAAACTGTTTTTT; cdr3_aa: CASGLEQGSYEKLFF
v_call: TRBV7-6; j_call: TRBJ2-1; d_call: TRBD2; clone_size: -; cdr3_nt: TGTGCCAGCAGCGAACTAGCGGGAAGCTCCTACAATGAGCAGTTCTTC; cdr3_aa: CASSELAGSSYNEQFF
v_call: TRBV7-2; j_call: TRBJ2-3; d_call: TRBD1; clone_size: -; cdr3_nt: TGTGCCAGCAGCTTCCGGGGACAGAGATACACAGATACGCAGTATTTT; cdr3_aa: CASSFRGQRYTDTQYF
v_call: TRBV27; j_call: TRBJ2-2; d_call: TRBD2; clone_size: -; cdr3_nt: TGTGCCAGCAGTCGAAGAGTAGCGGGACGCACCGGGGAGCTGTTTTTT; cdr3_aa: CASSRRVAGRTGELFF
v_call: TRBV18; j_call: TRBJ2-2; d_call: TRBD2; clone_size: -; cdr3_nt: TGTGCCAGCTCACGGGAGGGCCATTGGACCGGGGAGCTGTTTTTT; cdr3_aa: CASSREGHWTGELFF
v_call: TRBV29-1; j_call: TRBJ2-7; d_call: TRBD1; clone_size: -; cdr3_nt: TGCAGCGTGGCCGACAGGGAAAGATATTACGAGCAGTACTTC; cdr3_aa: CSVADRERYYEQYF
v_call: TRBV27; j_call: TRBJ1-6; d_call: -; clone_size: -; cdr3_nt: TGTGCCAGCAGTTTAGGCCTCTATAATTCACCCCTCCACTTT; cdr3_aa: CASSLGLYNSPLHF
v_call: TRBV18; j_call: TRBJ2-7; d_call: -; clone_size: -; cdr3_nt: TGTGCCAGCTCGTCTCAACCGGGACAAAAATACGAGCAGTACTTC; cdr3_aa: CASSSQPGQKYEQYF
v_call: TRBV5-6; j_call: TRBJ1-5; d_call: -; clone_size: -; cdr3_nt: TGTGCCAGCAGCTTGTGGGTTAGAGGAAATCAGCCCCAGCATTTT; cdr3_aa: CASSLWVRGNQPQHF
v_call: TRBV19; j_call: TRBJ2-2; d_call: TRBD2; clone_size: -; cdr3_nt: TGTGCCAGTGCCGGTGGACTAGCGGGGAACACCGGGGAGCTGTTTTTT; cdr3_aa: CASAGGLAGNTGELFF
v_call: TRBV5-1; j_call: TRBJ1-5; d_call: -; clone_size: -; cdr3_nt: TGCGCCAGCAGCTTGCGCGACAACAATCAGCCCCAGCATTTT; cdr3_aa: CASSLRDNNQPQHF
v_call: TRBV30; j_call: TRBJ2-5; d_call: TRBD1; clone_size: -; cdr3_nt: TGTGCCTGGAGTCGAGGGGGCTATGAGACCCAGTACTTC; cdr3_aa: CAWSRGGYETQYF
v_call: TRBV5-1; j_call: TRBJ2-5; d_call: -; clone_size: -; cdr3_nt: TGCGCCAGCAGCTTGACAGCACCCCAAGAGACCCAGTACTTC; cdr3_aa: CASSLTAPQETQYF
v_call: TRBV14; j_call: TRBJ2-1; d_call: TRBD2; clone_size: -; cdr3_nt: TGTGCCAGCAGCCCTAGCGGGAGTAGGGAGTTCTTC; cdr3_aa: CASSPSGSREFF
v_call: TRBV2; j_call: TRBJ1-5; d_call: -; clone_size: -; cdr3_nt: TGTGCCACCCGGGAGGGGACGGGGCAGCCCCAGCATTTT; cdr3_aa: CATREGTGQPQHF
v_call: TRBV7-2; j_call: TRBJ2-1; d_call: TRBD2; clone_size: -; cdr3_nt: TGTGCCAGCAGCTTAAGCGGGAGGGCCGGCAATGAGCAGTTCTTC; cdr3_aa: CASSLSGRAGNEQFF
v_call: TRBV7-9; j_call: TRBJ2-2; d_call: TRBD2; clone_size: -; cdr3_nt: TGTGCCAGCAGACCAGGCGGGAGCAACACCGGGGAGCTGTTTTTT; cdr3_aa: CASRPGGSNTGELFF
v_call: TRBV14; j_call: TRBJ2-7; d_call: TRBD1; clone_size: -; cdr3_nt: TGTGCCAGCAGCCGCGGCCGGGACAGGACTTACGAGCAGTACTTC; cdr3_aa: CASSRGRDRTYEQYF
v_call: TRBV15; j_call: TRBJ1-2; d_call: -; clone_size: once; cdr3_nt: TGTGCCACCAGCAGGACTGAAACAAACAGGATCCCTAACTATGGCTACACCTTC; cdr3_aa: CATSRTETNRIPNYGYTF
v_call: TRBV6-1; j_call: TRBJ2-3; d_call: TRBD1; clone_size: once; cdr3_nt: TGTGCCAGCATCATGACAGGGGCGAACACAGATACGCAGTATTTT; cdr3_aa: CASIMTGANTDTQYF
v_call: TRBV30; j_call: TRBJ2-7; d_call: -; clone_size: -; cdr3_nt: TGTGCCTGGGGGAAACAGGATCTGAACGAGCAGTACTTC; cdr3_aa: CAWGKQDLNEQYF
v_call: TRBV28; j_call: TRBJ2-7; d_call: -; clone_size: -; cdr3_nt: TGTGCCAGCAGTTTACCCGGGTCTTATGCCTACGAGCAGTACTTC; cdr3_aa: CASSLPGSYAYEQYF
v_call: TRBV4-2; j_call: TRBJ2-5; d_call: -; clone_size: -; cdr3_nt: TGTGCCAGCAGCCAAGATAAATCACTCTCGTACCAAGAGACCCAGTACTTC; cdr3_aa: CASSQDKSLSYQETQYF
v_call: TRBV27; j_call: TRBJ2-5; d_call: TRBD2; clone_size: -; cdr3_nt: TGTGCCAGCAGTTTGAGAACTAGCGGGTTTCAAGAGACCCAGTACTTC; cdr3_aa: CASSLRTSGFQETQYF
v_call: TRBV6-5; j_call: TRBJ1-6; d_call: -; clone_size: -; cdr3_nt: TGTGCCAGCAGTTACTCGACAGGATATAATTCACCCCTCCACTTT; cdr3_aa: CASSYSTGYNSPLHF
v_call: TRBV28; j_call: TRBJ2-1; d_call: -; clone_size: -; cdr3_nt: TGTGCCACTGCGCCTTTCTCCTACAATGAGCAGTTCTTC; cdr3_aa: CATAPFSYNEQFF
v_call: TRBV7-9; j_call: TRBJ1-1; d_call: -; clone_size: once; cdr3_nt: TGTGCCAGCAGCTTAGTTCGGGGGAACACTGAAGCTTTCTTT; cdr3_aa: CASSLVRGNTEAFF
v_call: TRBV19; j_call: TRBJ2-4; d_call: TRBD2; clone_size: -; cdr3_nt: TGTGCCAGTACTCCTTTCTCGAGCGGGGGAGTAGCCAAAAACATTCAGTACTTC; cdr3_aa: CASTPFSSGGVAKNIQYF
v_call: TRBV7-8; j_call: TRBJ1-5; d_call: -; clone_size: -; cdr3_nt: TGTGCCAGCAGCCAAGGGAGTCAGCCCCAGCATTTT; cdr3_aa: CASSQGSQPQHF